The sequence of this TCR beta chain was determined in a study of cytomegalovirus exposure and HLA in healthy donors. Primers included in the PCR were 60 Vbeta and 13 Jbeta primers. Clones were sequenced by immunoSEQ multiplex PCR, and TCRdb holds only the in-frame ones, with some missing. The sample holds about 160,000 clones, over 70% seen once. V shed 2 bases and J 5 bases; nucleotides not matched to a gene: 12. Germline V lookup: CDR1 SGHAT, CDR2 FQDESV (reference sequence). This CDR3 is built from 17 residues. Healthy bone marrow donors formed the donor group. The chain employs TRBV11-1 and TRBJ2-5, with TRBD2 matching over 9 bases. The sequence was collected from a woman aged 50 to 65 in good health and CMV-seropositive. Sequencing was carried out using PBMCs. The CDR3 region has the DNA TGTGCCAGCAGCTTACGGGCGGCGGGGGGGCCGGCGGAGACCCAGTACTTC. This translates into CASSLRAAGGPAETQYF.